Sequencing of this TCR beta chain was carried out in a study of T cell clones after liver transplantation. Whole-study context: Liver transplant recipients had immunosuppression withdrawal attempted within 2 years.

There are 12 residues in the CDR3. Per germline, CDR1 MNHEY and CDR2 SVGAGI. V gave up 7 bases and J gave up 6 bases, with 10 bases separating them. Study results and limitations: Graft donor-reactive T cells possibly entered the graft instead of undergoing deletion.

On this clone itself: No antigen is known for it.

The table came from immunoSEQ multiplex PCR; TCRdb's copy has only in-frame clones and leaves some out. The table lists 50,000 to 70,000 clones, less than 85% of them singletons, with approximately 3% in the top ten. The clonotype comes from a human patient who received a liver transplant. The T cells may come from the graft donor. The sample consisted of CD4+ T cells from blood, taken at the roughly 16-month timepoint. V usage is TRBV6-5 and J usage is TRBJ2-1, with a possible D match to TRBD2 (6 bases). CDR3 protein: CASTGSGNEQFF. DNA for the CDR3: TGTGCCAGCACCGGGAGTGGCAATGAGCAGTTCTTC.